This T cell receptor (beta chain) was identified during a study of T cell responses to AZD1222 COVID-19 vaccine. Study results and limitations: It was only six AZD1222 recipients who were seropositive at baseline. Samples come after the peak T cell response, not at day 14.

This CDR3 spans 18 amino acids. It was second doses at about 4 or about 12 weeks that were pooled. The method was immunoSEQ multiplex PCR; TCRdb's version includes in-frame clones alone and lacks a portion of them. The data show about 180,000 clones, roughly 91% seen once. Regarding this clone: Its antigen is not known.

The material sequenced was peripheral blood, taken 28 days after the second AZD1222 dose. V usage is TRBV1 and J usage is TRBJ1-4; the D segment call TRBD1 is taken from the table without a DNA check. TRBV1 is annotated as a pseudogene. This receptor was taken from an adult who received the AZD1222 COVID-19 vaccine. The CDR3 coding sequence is TGCACCAGCAGCCAAGAACCCCGGGACAGGGAGGCGAATGAAAAACTGTTTTTT. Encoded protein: CTSSQEPRDREANEKLFF.